Below are 16 T cell receptor beta chains sequenced from a single sample in a study of blood T cell repertoires in COVID-19. Clones were sequenced by immunoSEQ multiplex PCR, and TCRdb holds only the in-frame ones, with some missing. This table holds about 150,000 clones, about 89% found once. Specimen: peripheral blood. The receptors stem from a man aged 55 to 70 with active or convalescent COVID-19.

Only a few counts were recorded for this clone. This chain joins TRBV10-3 and TRBJ1-2; D unclear. The CDR3 extends over 12 amino acids. The germline V gene has CDR1 ENHRY and CDR2 SYGVKD. V lost 4 bases and J lost 6, with 9 bases in between. The CDR3 region has the DNA TGTGCCATCAGTGGGCTAGTAGATGGCTACACCTTC. It codes for CAISGLVDGYTF.

J is TRBJ2-3 and V is TRBV18; 8 bases map to TRBD2. Germline values: CDR1 KGHSH, CDR2 LQKENI. With V trimmed by 6 bases and J by 4 bases, 3 bases remained unmatched. The CDR3 has 13 amino acids. The DNA for the CDR3 is TGTGCCAGCTCCCGGGGGGGGCCAGATACGCAGTATTTT. Its translation is CASSRGGPDTQYF.

The chain links TRBV5-4 to TRBJ1-2; a weak D match, TRBD1 (5 bases). This CDR3 contains 17 residues. V was pared by 0 bases and J by 3 bases, with 18 bases between. The germline gives CDR1 SGHNT, CDR2 YYREEE (reference sequence). This CDR3 is CASSLGQAMTAYYGYTF. CDR3 nucleotide sequence: TGTGCCAGCAGCTTGGGGCAAGCTATGACAGCCTACTATGGCTACACCTTC.

V and J are TRBV28 and TRBJ1-4; TRBD1 aligns across 10 bases. The CDR3 consists of 15 residues. Germline lookup yields CDR1 MDHEN and CDR2 SYDVKM. J gave up 8 bases and V 2 bases, and 5 bases lay outside the gene matches. CDR3 sequence: CASSLIWDRGEKLFF. CDR3 bases: TGTGCCAGCAGTTTAATCTGGGACAGGGGCGAAAAACTGTTTTTT.

This sequence joins TRBV30 and TRBJ1-6; TRBD1 aligns across 7 bases. J gave up 7 bases and V 4 bases, and 4 bases lay outside the gene matches. The CDR3 runs to 13 residues. CDR1 GTSNPN and CDR2 SVGIG come from the germline V gene (reference sequence). The CDR3 coding sequence is TGTGCCTGGAAGGCCAGGGGGAATTCACCCCTCCACTTT. Amino acids: CAWKARGNSPLHF.

CDR3 DNA sequence: TGTGCCAGCAGCCCCCAGACAGGGGGTAACACCGGGGAGCTGTTTTTT. Translation: CASSPQTGGNTGELFF. V and J are TRBV11-1 and TRBJ2-2; 9 bases match TRBD1. V lost 5 bases, J lost 2 bases, and 6 bases stayed unmatched. The CDR3 is 16 amino acids. Germline V lookup: CDR1 SGHAT, CDR2 FQDESV (reference sequence). Looking up the rest from reference TRBV11-1 and TRBJ2-2 gives the full variable domain: EAEVAQSPRYKITEKSQAVAFWCDPISGHATLYWYRQILGQGPELLVQFQDESVVDDSQLPKDRFSAERLKGVDSTLKIQPAELGDSAMYLCASSPQTGGNTGELFFGEGSRLTVL.

The chain couples TRBV9 to TRBJ1-2, with 7 nucleotides matching TRBD1. This CDR3 is 17 amino acids long. J was trimmed by 0 bases and V by 3 bases; bases with no gene match: 11. Germline CDR1 is SGDLS and CDR2 is YYNGEE. The CDR3: CASSGTGERIANYGYTF. The CDR3 DNA reads as TGTGCCAGCAGCGGAACAGGGGAGCGGATAGCTAACTATGGCTACACCTTC.

The gene calls are TRBV19 and TRBJ1-4, with D perhaps matching TRBD1 (6 bases). Germline V CDR1 and CDR2: LNHDA, SQIVND (reference sequence). The germline V and J ends were trimmed by 5 bases and 5 bases, with 15 bases remaining between them. The CDR3 contains 15 residues. The CDR3 DNA reads as TGTGCCAGTAGTCTGTGGACAGCCTCGAATGAAAAACTGTTTTTT. Amino acids: CASSLWTASNEKLFF.

The chain employs TRBV24-1 and TRBJ2-3, with D possibly TRBD2 on 5 matching bases. Germline assignment: CDR1 KGHDR and CDR2 SFDVKD. The CDR3 runs 16 residues. V was cut by 3 bases and J by 0 bases, with 12 bases left in between. CDR3 DNA sequence: TGTGCCACCAGTGATCGTGGCGGGTATAGCACAGATACGCAGTATTTT. Its protein product is CATSDRGGYSTDTQYF.

The chain carries TRBV11-2 and TRBJ1-3, with no clear D. The V and J ends lost 2 bases and 0 bases respectively, with 17 bases between them. Germline assignment: CDR1 SGHAT and CDR2 FQNNGV. This CDR3 spans 18 amino acids. As DNA, the CDR3 is TGTGCCAGCAGCTTACGTTCGACGGACTCGAGCTCTGGAAACACCATATATTTT. Translated, it gives CASSLRSTDSSSGNTIYF.

V gene TRBV27 combines with J gene TRBJ2-1; D perhaps matches TRBD1 (6 bases). Germline V gene sequence: CDR1 MNHEY, CDR2 SMNVEV (reference sequence). Trimming pared 0 bases from V and 0 bases from J, leaving 15 bases between. There are 18 residues in the CDR3. The DNA of the CDR3 is TGTGCCAGCAGTTTATCGACCCCCGACAGGCGCTCCTACAATGAGCAGTTCTTC. This gives the protein CASSLSTPDRRSYNEQFF.

V gene TRBV9 combines with J gene TRBJ1-4, with D possibly being TRBD1 (6 bases). Trimming removed 4 bases at V and 3 bases at J, with 16 bases between. CDR3 length: 16 residues. Looked up from germline, CDR1 is SGDLS and CDR2 is YYNGEE. CDR3 sequence (DNA): TGTGCCAGCAGCCGGAGGGGGGGAGGTTCTAATGAAAAACTGTTTTTT. Translated: CASSRRGGGSNEKLFF.

The J gene is TRBJ2-7, the V gene TRBV27; D gene unclear. The CDR3 is made up of 13 amino acids. Trimming shortened V by 8 bases and J by 3 bases, and 14 bases separated the two germline ends. Germline loops: CDR1 MNHEY, CDR2 SMNVEV (reference sequence). The CDR3, as DNA: TGTGCCAGCCATAACTCCGGCGGCTACGAGCAGTACTTC. Translated, it gives CASHNSGGYEQYF.

The V and J genes are TRBV10-3 and TRBJ2-3, with TRBD2 as a possible D gene (6 bases). CDR3 length equals 15 residues. V was pared by 0 bases and J by 7 bases, with 14 bases between. In germline, CDR1 is ENHRY, CDR2 SYGVKD. CDR3 bases: TGTGCCATCAGTGAGTCGGGACTCCGAGGGTATACGCAGTATTTT. Residues: CAISESGLRGYTQYF.

In the case of this clone: Within the sample, other DNA sequences also encode this same CDR3. The chain uses TRBV20-1 and TRBJ2-1, with D possibly being TRBD2 (5 bases). Trimming took off 3 bases at V and 13 bases at J, with 13 bases between the two ends. This CDR3 spans 11 amino acids. Germline CDR1 DFQATT, CDR2 SNEGSKA (reference sequence). The CDR3 spells CSARGSREQFF. The CDR3 DNA follows: TGCAGTGCTAGGGGGAGCCGAGAACAGTTCTTC.

A single count supports this clone. The chain recombines TRBV4-2 with TRBJ2-3; 10 bases match TRBD2. This CDR3 spans 24 amino acids. Germline V gene data show CDR1 as LGHNA and CDR2 as YNFKEQ. Germline trimming cut 4 bases from V and 0 bases from J; bases unmatched to any gene: 28. The CDR3 reads CASSPERGGARASGRSSSTDTQYF. The CDR3 coding sequence is TGTGCCAGCAGCCCCGAGCGGGGGGGGGCTAGGGCTAGCGGGAGATCTTCTAGCACAGATACGCAGTATTTT.